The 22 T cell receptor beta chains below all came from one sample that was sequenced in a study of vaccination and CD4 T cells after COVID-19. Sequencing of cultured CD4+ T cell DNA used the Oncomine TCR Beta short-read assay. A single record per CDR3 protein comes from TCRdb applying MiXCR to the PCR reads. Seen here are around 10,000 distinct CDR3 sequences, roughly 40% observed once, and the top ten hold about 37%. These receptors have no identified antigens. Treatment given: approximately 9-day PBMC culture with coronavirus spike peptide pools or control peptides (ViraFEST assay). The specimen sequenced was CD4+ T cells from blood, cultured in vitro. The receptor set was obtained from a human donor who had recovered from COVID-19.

The CDR3 region has the DNA TGTGCCAGCAGCTTGGTTTTGACCGGGGAGCTGTTTTTT. Protein: CASSLVLTGELFF. The genes are TRBV7-9 and TRBJ2-2; D is uncertain. CDR1 and CDR2 from the germline V gene are SEHNR and FQNEAQ (reference sequence). The CDR3 length is 13 residues. V was cut by 3 bases and J by 5 bases, with 7 bases left in between.

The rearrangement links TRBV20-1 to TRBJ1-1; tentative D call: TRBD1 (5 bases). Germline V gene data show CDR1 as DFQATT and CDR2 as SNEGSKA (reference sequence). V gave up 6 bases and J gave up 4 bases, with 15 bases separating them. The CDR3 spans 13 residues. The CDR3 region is CSAPRLGGTEAFF. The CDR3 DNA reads TGCAGTGCGCCCCGGTTGGGGGGCACTGAAGCTTTCTTT.

CDR3 in amino acids: CASSDRVNEQFF. The DNA of the CDR3 is TGTGCCAGCAGTGACAGGGTAAATGAGCAGTTCTTC. The V gene is TRBV25-1, the J gene TRBJ2-1; a weak D match, TRBD1 (5 bases). Deletions cut 3 bases from V and 7 bases from J, with 7 bases between. The CDR3 has 12 amino acids. CDR1 and CDR2 from the germline V gene are MGHDK and SYGVNS.

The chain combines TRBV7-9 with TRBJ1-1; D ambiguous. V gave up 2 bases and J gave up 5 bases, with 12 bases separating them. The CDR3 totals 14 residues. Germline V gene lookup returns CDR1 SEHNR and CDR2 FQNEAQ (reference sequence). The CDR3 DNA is TGTGCCAGCAGCTTATCGAACTTGGGGACTGAAGCTTTCTTT. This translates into CASSLSNLGTEAFF. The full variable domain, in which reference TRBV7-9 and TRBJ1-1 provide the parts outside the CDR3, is DTGVSQNPRHKITKRGQNVTFRCDPISEHNRLYWYRQTLGQGPEFLTYFQNEAQLEKSRLLSDRFSAERPKGSFSTLEIQRTEQGDSAMYLCASSLSNLGTEAFFGQGTRLTVV.

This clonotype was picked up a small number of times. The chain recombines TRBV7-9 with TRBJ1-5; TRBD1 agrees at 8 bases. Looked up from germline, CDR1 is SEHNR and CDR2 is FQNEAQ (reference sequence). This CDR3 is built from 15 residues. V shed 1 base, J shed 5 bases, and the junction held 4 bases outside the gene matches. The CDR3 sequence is CASSLGTGLDQPQHF. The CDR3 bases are TGTGCCAGCAGCTTAGGGACAGGGCTGGATCAGCCCCAGCATTTT.

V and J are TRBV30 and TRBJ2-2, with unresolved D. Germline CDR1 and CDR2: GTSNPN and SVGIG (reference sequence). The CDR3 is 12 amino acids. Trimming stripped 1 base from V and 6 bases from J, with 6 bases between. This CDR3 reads CAWSGQAGELFF. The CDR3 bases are TGTGCCTGGAGTGGACAAGCCGGGGAGCTGTTTTTT.

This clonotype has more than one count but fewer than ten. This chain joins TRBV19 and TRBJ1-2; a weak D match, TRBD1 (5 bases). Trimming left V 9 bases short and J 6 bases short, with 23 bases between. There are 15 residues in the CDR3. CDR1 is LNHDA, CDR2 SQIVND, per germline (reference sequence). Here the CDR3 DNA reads TGTGCCAGCAGAGACTACCCAGGGCCGCGGAATGGCTACACCTTC. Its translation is CASRDYPGPRNGYTF.

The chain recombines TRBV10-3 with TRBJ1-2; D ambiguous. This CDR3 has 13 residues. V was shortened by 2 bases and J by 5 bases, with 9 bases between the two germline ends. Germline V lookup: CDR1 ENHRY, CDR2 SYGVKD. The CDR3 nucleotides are TGTGCCATCAGTGAGGGTTCAGATTATGGCTACACCTTC. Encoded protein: CAISEGSDYGYTF.

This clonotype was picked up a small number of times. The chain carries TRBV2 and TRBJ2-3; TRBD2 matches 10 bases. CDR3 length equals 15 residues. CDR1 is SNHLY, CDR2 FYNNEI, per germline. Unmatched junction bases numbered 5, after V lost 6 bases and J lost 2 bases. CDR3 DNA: TGTGCCAGCAGGGGACTAGCGTCTTACACAGATACGCAGTATTTT. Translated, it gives CASRGLASYTDTQYF.

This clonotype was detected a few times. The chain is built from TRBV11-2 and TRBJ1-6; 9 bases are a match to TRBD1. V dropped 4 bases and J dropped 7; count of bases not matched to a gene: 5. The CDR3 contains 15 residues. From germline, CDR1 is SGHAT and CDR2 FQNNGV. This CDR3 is CASSWGTGRNSPLHF. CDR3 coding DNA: TGTGCCAGCAGCTGGGGGACAGGGAGGAATTCACCCCTCCACTTT.

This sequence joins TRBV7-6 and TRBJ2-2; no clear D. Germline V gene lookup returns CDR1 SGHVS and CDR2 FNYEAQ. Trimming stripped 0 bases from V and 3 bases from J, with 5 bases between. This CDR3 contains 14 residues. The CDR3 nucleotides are TGTGCCAGCAGCTTAGCCACCGACACCGGGGAGCTGTTTTTT. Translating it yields CASSLATDTGELFF.

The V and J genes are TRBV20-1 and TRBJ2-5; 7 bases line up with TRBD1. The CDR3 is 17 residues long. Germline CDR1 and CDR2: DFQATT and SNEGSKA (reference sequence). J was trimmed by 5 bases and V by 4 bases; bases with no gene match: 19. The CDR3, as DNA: TGCAGTGCTATCTTTTCCCCGGGGACAGCTCTTGGGGAGACCCAGTACTTC. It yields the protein CSAIFSPGTALGETQYF.

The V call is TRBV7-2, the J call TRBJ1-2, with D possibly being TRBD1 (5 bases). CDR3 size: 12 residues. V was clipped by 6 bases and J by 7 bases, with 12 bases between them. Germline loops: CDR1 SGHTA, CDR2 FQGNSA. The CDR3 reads CASRGAGTGYTF. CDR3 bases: TGTGCCAGCAGGGGAGCCGGGACTGGCTACACCTTC.

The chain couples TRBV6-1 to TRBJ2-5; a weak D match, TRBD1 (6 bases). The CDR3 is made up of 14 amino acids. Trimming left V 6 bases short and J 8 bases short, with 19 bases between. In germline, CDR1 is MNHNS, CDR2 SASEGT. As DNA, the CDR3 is TGTGCCAGCAGCGGACAGAACCCAAGAGAAACCCAGTACTTC. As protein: CASSGQNPRETQYF.

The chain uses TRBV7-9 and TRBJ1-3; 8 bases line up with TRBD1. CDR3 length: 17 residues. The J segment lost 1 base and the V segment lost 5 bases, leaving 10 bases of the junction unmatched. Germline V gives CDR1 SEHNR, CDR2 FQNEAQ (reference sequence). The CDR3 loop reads CASSPGDRSKSGNTIYF. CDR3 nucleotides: TGTGCCAGCAGCCCCGGGGACAGGTCGAAATCTGGAAACACCATATATTTT.

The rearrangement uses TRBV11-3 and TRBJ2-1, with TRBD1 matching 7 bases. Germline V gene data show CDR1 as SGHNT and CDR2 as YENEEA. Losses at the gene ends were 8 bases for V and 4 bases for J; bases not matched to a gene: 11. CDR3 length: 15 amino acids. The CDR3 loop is CASGTRQGDYNEQFF. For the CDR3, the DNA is TGTGCCAGCGGGACCCGACAGGGAGATTACAATGAGCAGTTCTTC.

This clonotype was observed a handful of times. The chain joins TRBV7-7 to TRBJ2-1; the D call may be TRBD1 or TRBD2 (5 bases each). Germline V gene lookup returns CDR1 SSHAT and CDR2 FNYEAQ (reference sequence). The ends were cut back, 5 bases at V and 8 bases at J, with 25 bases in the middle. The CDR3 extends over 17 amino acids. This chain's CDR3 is CASSQKASTWGIYEQFF. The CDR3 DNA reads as TGTGCCAGCAGCCAAAAGGCCTCAACTTGGGGGATATATGAGCAGTTCTTC.

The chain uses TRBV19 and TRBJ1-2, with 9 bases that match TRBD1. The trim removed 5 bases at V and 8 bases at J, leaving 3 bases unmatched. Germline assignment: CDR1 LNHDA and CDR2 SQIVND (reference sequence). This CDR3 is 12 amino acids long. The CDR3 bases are TGTGCCAGTAGTCGGACAGGGGAGGGCTACACCTTC. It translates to CASSRTGEGYTF.

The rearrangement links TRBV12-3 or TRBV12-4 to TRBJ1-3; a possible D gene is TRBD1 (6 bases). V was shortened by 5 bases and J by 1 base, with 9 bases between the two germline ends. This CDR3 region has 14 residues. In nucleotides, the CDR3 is TGTGCCAGCAGTACACAGGGATCTGGAAACACCATATATTTT. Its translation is CASSTQGSGNTIYF.

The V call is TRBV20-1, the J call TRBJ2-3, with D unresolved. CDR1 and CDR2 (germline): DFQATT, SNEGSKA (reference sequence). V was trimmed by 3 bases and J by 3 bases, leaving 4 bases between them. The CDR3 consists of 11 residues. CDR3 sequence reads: CSARITDTQYF. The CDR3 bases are TGCAGTGCTAGGATAACAGATACGCAGTATTTT.

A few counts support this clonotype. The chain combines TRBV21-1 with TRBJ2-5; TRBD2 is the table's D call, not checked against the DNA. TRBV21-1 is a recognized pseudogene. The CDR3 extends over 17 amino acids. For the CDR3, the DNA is TGTGCCAGCAGCAAAAGAAGAAGGAGGGTAGAGTTGGAGACCCAGTACTTC. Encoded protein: CASSKRRRRVELETQYF.

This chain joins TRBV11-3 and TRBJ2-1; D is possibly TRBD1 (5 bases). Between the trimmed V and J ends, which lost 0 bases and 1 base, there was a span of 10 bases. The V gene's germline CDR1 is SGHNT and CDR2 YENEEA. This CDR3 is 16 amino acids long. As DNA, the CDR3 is TGTGCCAGCAGCTTAGAGACAGATCCTTCCTACAATGAGCAGTTCTTC. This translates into CASSLETDPSYNEQFF.